This T cell receptor beta chain originates from a study of identical twins. In TCRdb, the 5' RACE reads were re-called with MiXCR into one record per CDR3 protein. The table lists some 600,000 distinct CDR3 sequences, about 7% of them singletons. This same sample was also part of a study on yellow fever vaccine responses in identical twins.

The sample taken for sequencing was PBMCs. The sequence came from a woman aged 18-29 years in good health.

The CDR3 DNA reads TGCAGTGCTAAGGGTCAGGCGGGAAATCAGCCCCAGCATTTT. Its protein product is CSAKGQAGNQPQHF. The chain recombines TRBV20-1 with TRBJ1-5; D uncertain. CDR1 DFQATT and CDR2 SNEGSKA come from the germline V gene (reference sequence). The CDR3 spans 14 residues. Trimming left V 4 bases short and J 4 bases short, with 14 bases between.